The 28 T cell receptor beta chains below all came from one sample that was sequenced in a study of early T cells in non-severe SARS-CoV-2 infection listed by TCRdb under 2021. Library method: 5' RACE. TCRdb lists the instrument as NextSeq 500. Clones were called with MiXCR by TCRdb after fastp trimmed the public reads at Q25, and only in-frame beta chains were retained. Identical CDR3 proteins give one entry, which carries the most common genes and DNA. The sample table contains just under 65,000 distinct CDR3 sequences; only one count was recorded for almost 9% of them. The top ten clones comprise roughly 12% of the sample. Here the sequenced sample was whole blood, taken at baseline. The receptors shown here come from an adult who was a healthcare worker with PCR-confirmed SARS-CoV-2 infection or an uninfected control (not recorded which).

This clonotype was found a few times. The chain recombines TRBV29-1 with TRBJ2-1; D uncertain. CDR3 length equals 11 residues. Germline V lookup: CDR1 SQVTM, CDR2 ANQGSEA. Between the trimmed V and J ends, which lost 1 base and 12 bases, there was a span of 10 bases. CDR3 amino acids: CSVEAIRAQFF. DNA for the CDR3: TGCAGCGTTGAAGCCATCCGGGCGCAGTTCTTC.

Ten or more counts support this clonotype. In nucleotides, the CDR3 is TGTGCCAGCAGCGGACCGGGACTAGCGGGAGGCATTTTTAATGAGCAGTTCTTC. This encodes CASSGPGLAGGIFNEQFF. V gene TRBV9 combines with J gene TRBJ2-1; 15 bases are a match to TRBD2. Germline V CDR1 and CDR2: SGDLS, YYNGEE. J lost 7 bases, V lost 3 bases, and 11 bases had no gene match. This CDR3 region has 18 residues.

The V call is TRBV5-1, the J call TRBJ2-7, with no clear D. The ends were cut back, 2 bases at V and 0 bases at J, with 9 bases in the middle. The germline V gene encodes CDR1 SGHRS and CDR2 YFSETQ. The CDR3 is 14 amino acids. CDR3 sequence reads: CASSFGRDSYEQYF. CDR3 coding DNA: TGCGCCAGCAGCTTTGGAAGAGACTCCTACGAGCAGTACTTC. Using reference TRBV5-1 and TRBJ2-7 for the parts outside the CDR3, the full variable domain is KAGVTQTPRYLIKTRGQQVTLSCSPISGHRSVSWYQQTPGQGLQFLFEYFSETQRNKGNFPGRFSGRQFSNSRSEMNVSTLELGDSALYLCASSFGRDSYEQYFGPGTRLTVT.

This clonotype showed up many times. The chain couples TRBV12-3 or TRBV12-4 to TRBJ1-1; D uncertain. The CDR3 is made up of 15 amino acids. The V and J ends lost 4 bases and 2 bases respectively, with 14 bases between them. The CDR3 reads CASSWAEGINTEAFF. CDR3 DNA: TGTGCCAGCAGTTGGGCGGAGGGTATTAACACTGAAGCTTTCTTT.

Comment on this clonotype: Given a much more abundant clone one base away, this may be a read error. V usage is TRBV12-3 or TRBV12-4 and J usage is TRBJ2-1, with 10 bases fitting TRBD2. The trim removed 6 bases at V and 6 bases at J, leaving 8 bases unmatched. The CDR3 is 15 amino acids. CDR3 amino acids: CASRPGLAMFNEQFF. Here the CDR3 DNA reads TGTGCCAGCAGGCCGGGACTAGCGATGTTCAATGAGCAGTTCTTC.

Within the sample, this clonotype is medium-sized. The J gene is TRBJ2-1, the V gene TRBV19; TRBD1 aligns across 9 bases. CDR1 LNHDA and CDR2 SQIVND come from the germline V gene (reference sequence). J gave up 0 bases and V 4 bases, and 4 bases lay outside the gene matches. The CDR3 runs 16 residues. The CDR3 DNA is TGTGCCAGTAGTAGACAGGGGGGGGGCTCCTACAATGAGCAGTTCTTC. Protein product: CASSRQGGGSYNEQFF.

This clonotype was observed at least ten times. This chain uses TRBV12-3 or TRBV12-4 with TRBJ2-5, with 9 bases aligning to TRBD1. This CDR3 is 17 amino acids long. With V trimmed by 3 bases and J by 6 bases, 14 bases remained unmatched. CDR3 sequence (DNA): TGTGCCAGCAGTTTTAATCTAGCCGGACAGGGGAAGAAGACCCAGTACTTC. It is translated as CASSFNLAGQGKKTQYF.

This chain links TRBV6-4 with TRBJ2-1, with 7 bases aligning to TRBD1. V lost 0 bases and J lost 7; bases outside the gene matches: 3. This CDR3 has 14 amino acids. Germline CDR1 and CDR2: MRHNA and SNTAGT. This CDR3 reads CASSDSAGGNEQFF. CDR3 coding DNA: TGTGCCAGCAGTGACTCGGCAGGGGGAAATGAGCAGTTCTTC.

The rearrangement uses TRBV20-1 and TRBJ2-3; no clear D. The germline gives CDR1 DFQATT, CDR2 SNEGSKA (reference sequence). The CDR3 spans 11 residues. Trimming removed 1 base at V and 6 bases at J, with 5 bases between. CDR3 in amino acids: CSARGVDTQYF. The CDR3 coding sequence is TGCAGTGCTAGAGGAGTGGATACGCAGTATTTT.

Only a few counts were recorded for this clonotype. The rearrangement joins TRBV7-3 to TRBJ1-1; possibly TRBD1 for D (5 bases). The CDR3 runs 15 residues. The germline CDR1 and CDR2 sequences are SGHTA and FQGTGA. Trimming shortened V by 5 bases and J by 4 bases, and 17 bases separated the two germline ends. CDR3 DNA: TGTGCCAGCAGCCCCCCCCCAGGGCGGGTCACTGAAGCTTTCTTT. It encodes CASSPPPGRVTEAFF.

This chain connects TRBV5-1 to TRBJ1-1, with 7 bases matching TRBD1. Germline CDR1 reads SGHRS; CDR2 reads YFSETQ. The CDR3 length is 16 residues. J was trimmed by 2 bases and V by 3 bases; bases with no gene match: 10. The CDR3 loop is CASSSTSRGSNTEAFF. The CDR3 nucleotides read TGCGCCAGCAGCTCCACCTCCAGGGGGTCCAACACTGAAGCTTTCTTT.

This clonotype has just a few counts. The V gene is TRBV7-6, the J gene TRBJ2-1, with 8 nucleotides matching TRBD1. V lost 5 bases to trimming and J lost 5 bases; unmatched junction nucleotides: 5. The CDR3 runs 14 residues. Germline V lookup: CDR1 SGHVS, CDR2 FNYEAQ. Here the CDR3 DNA reads TGTGCCAGCAGCGGCAGACAGGGGAACAATGAGCAGTTCTTC. This encodes CASSGRQGNNEQFF.

This clonotype came up a few times. The rearrangement joins TRBV19 to TRBJ2-2; no reliable D call. V dropped 10 bases and J dropped 1 base, with 19 bases sitting between them. The CDR3 is made up of 16 amino acids. CDR1 is LNHDA, CDR2 SQIVND, per germline (reference sequence). The CDR3 DNA is TGTGCCACCACAATGGGAAAGGGATGGAACACCGGGGAGCTGTTTTTT. This codes for CATTMGKGWNTGELFF.

The CDR3 sequence is CASSSLAGEDTQYF. The CDR3 DNA reads TGTGCCAGCAGTTCCTTAGCGGGAGAAGATACGCAGTATTTT. The J gene is TRBJ2-3, the V gene TRBV27; TRBD2 aligns across 9 bases. The CDR3 consists of 14 residues. Germline values: CDR1 MNHEY, CDR2 SMNVEV (reference sequence). V trimming: 4 bases; J trimming: 5 bases; junction bases outside the gene matches: 4.

The chain has TRBV5-1 and TRBJ2-3, with D perhaps assigned TRBD1 or TRBD2 (6 bases each). Deletions cut 7 bases from V and 4 bases from J, with 10 bases between. This CDR3 is built from 12 residues. Germline CDR1 SGHRS, CDR2 YFSETQ. CDR3 sequence: CASQEGADTQYF. The DNA of the CDR3 is TGCGCCAGCCAGGAGGGGGCAGATACGCAGTATTTT.

This clonotype was seen a few times. The CDR3 protein is CASSLDSAVHNEQFF. CDR3 DNA: TGTGCCAGCAGCCTGGACTCAGCGGTCCACAATGAGCAGTTCTTC. This chain links TRBV7-2 with TRBJ2-1; perhaps TRBD2 as D (5 bases). Germline values: CDR1 SGHTA, CDR2 FQGNSA. CDR3 length: 15 residues. Trimming removed 5 bases at V and 5 bases at J, with 16 bases between. Based on the CDR3 plus reference TRBV7-2 and TRBJ2-1, the full variable domain is GAGVSQSPSNKVTEKGKDVELRCDPISGHTALYWYRQSLGQGLEFLIYFQGNSAPDKSGLPSDRFSAERTGGSVSTLTIQRTQQEDSAVYLCASSLDSAVHNEQFFGPGTRLTVL.

This clonotype was counted many times. V usage is TRBV7-6 and J usage is TRBJ2-3, with D unclear. CDR1 is SGHVS, CDR2 FNYEAQ, per germline. The CDR3 is 13 residues long. The V end lost 5 bases, the J end lost 4 bases, and 10 bases lay between the germline ends. The CDR3 here is CASSPRSSDTQYF. DNA of the CDR3: TGTGCCAGCAGCCCCCGTTCCTCAGATACGCAGTATTTT.

This clonotype came up a few times. This chain joins TRBV7-9 and TRBJ2-3, with 15 nucleotides matching TRBD2. The CDR3 totals 17 residues. Germline V gene lookup returns CDR1 SEHNR and CDR2 FQNEAQ (reference sequence). V was clipped by 3 bases and J by 3 bases; unmatched bases: 4. CDR3 sequence reads: CASSLGLAGGWTDTQYF. The CDR3 coding sequence is TGTGCCAGCAGCTTGGGACTAGCGGGAGGTTGGACAGATACGCAGTATTTT.

At least ten counts were recorded for this clonotype. This rearrangement joins TRBV18 to TRBJ2-1; 7 nucleotides agree with TRBD2. The CDR3 runs to 14 residues. V was pared by 3 bases and J by 4 bases, with 3 bases of the junction left unmatched. The germline V gene encodes CDR1 KGHSH and CDR2 LQKENI. This CDR3 is CASSPTSTYNEQFF. The CDR3 nucleotides read TGTGCCAGCTCACCGACTAGCACTTACAATGAGCAGTTCTTC. Supplemented by reference TRBV18 and TRBJ2-1, the full variable domain reads NAGVMQNPRHLVRRRGQEARLRCSPMKGHSHVYWYRQLPEEGLKFMVYLQKENIIDESGMPKERFSAEFPKEGPSILRIQQVVRGDSAAYFCASSPTSTYNEQFFGPGTRLTVL.

This clonotype has ten or more counts. The chain employs TRBV12-5 and TRBJ2-2, with 8 positions matching TRBD1. The CDR3 spans 16 residues. Trimming at V came to 1 base and at J to 5 bases, leaving 6 bases not matched to a gene. Germline lookup yields CDR1 LGHNT and CDR2 FRNRAP. CDR3 amino acids: CASGLGDRGSTGELFF. The CDR3 bases are TGTGCTAGTGGTTTGGGCGACAGGGGAAGTACCGGGGAGCTGTTTTTT. Combining the CDR3 with reference TRBV12-5 and TRBJ2-2 gives the whole variable domain DARVTQTPRHKVTEMGQEVTMRCQPILGHNTVFWYRQTMMQGLELLAYFRNRAPLDDSGMPKDRFSAEMPDATLATLKIQPSEPRDSAVYFCASGLGDRGSTGELFFGEGSRLTVL.

This clonotype was found many times. This chain joins TRBV7-2 and TRBJ2-2, with a tentative D call TRBD2 (6 bases). The CDR3 has 14 residues. Deletions cut 3 bases from V and 4 bases from J, with 9 bases between. CDR1 and CDR2 from the germline V gene are SGHTA and FQGNSA. CDR3 bases: TGTGCCAGCAGCTTTTCCGGGGGCACCGGGGAGCTGTTTTTT. It translates to CASSFSGGTGELFF.

V is TRBV11-2 and J is TRBJ2-1; 12 nucleotides align to TRBD1. The V gene end was trimmed by 5 bases and the J gene end by 9 bases; junction bases not matched to a gene: 11. The CDR3 runs to 16 residues. Germline V gives CDR1 SGHAT, CDR2 FQNNGV. Here the CDR3 reads CASSRQSGTGGFEQFF. The CDR3, as DNA: TGTGCCAGCAGCCGACAATCCGGGACAGGGGGCTTTGAGCAGTTCTTC.

This clonotype was counted a few times. The V call is TRBV21-1, the J call TRBJ1-5. TRBV21-1 is termed a pseudogene. The CDR3 runs to 16 residues. In DNA, the CDR3 is TGTGCCAGCAGCCGAGACGCCAGATTCTACAATCAGCCCCAGCATTTT. Translating gives CASSRDARFYNQPQHF.

V usage is TRBV7-8 and J usage is TRBJ1-1; D is possibly TRBD1 (5 bases). This CDR3 comprises 16 residues. V lost 1 base and J 1 base, leaving 13 bases between the germline ends. Germline CDR1 is SGHVS and CDR2 is FQNEAQ. CDR3 residues: CASSLVGSGGNTEAFF. The CDR3 coding sequence is TGTGCCAGCAGCTTAGTGGGCTCTGGGGGGAACACTGAAGCTTTCTTT.

This sequence joins TRBV12-3 or TRBV12-4 and TRBJ1-3; 10 bases match TRBD1. The CDR3 length is 17 residues. V lost 3 bases and J lost 1; bases outside the gene matches: 6. The CDR3 spells CASSLGQGFYSGNTIYF. DNA of the CDR3: TGTGCCAGCAGTTTGGGACAGGGGTTCTATTCTGGAAACACCATATATTTT.

This clonotype was observed a few times. Sequence at one end of the junction differs from germline and may be a read error. The chain employs TRBV6-2 or TRBV6-3 and TRBJ2-7, with 9 bases lining up with TRBD1. The CDR3 covers 17 residues. The germline V gene has CDR1 MNHEY and CDR2 SVGEGT. The CDR3 reads CASSYKWGQGHSYEKYF. The CDR3 coding sequence is TGTGCCAGCAGTTACAAGTGGGGACAGGGCCATTCCTACGAGAAGTACTTC.

The rearrangement uses TRBV7-9 and TRBJ2-1, with D possibly called TRBD1 or TRBD2 (5 bases each). V dropped 7 bases and J dropped 9 bases, with 22 bases sitting between them. CDR3 length equals 15 residues. Germline CDR1 and CDR2: SEHNR and FQNEAQ (reference sequence). CDR3 in amino acids: CASTPFGDGASEQFF. The DNA for the CDR3 is TGTGCCAGCACCCCCTTCGGCGACGGGGCAAGTGAGCAGTTCTTC.

This clonotype was recorded a few times. The chain carries TRBV7-9 and TRBJ2-5; 10 bases are shared with TRBD1. Germline CDR1 SEHNR, CDR2 FQNEAQ (reference sequence). V trimming: 8 bases; J trimming: 3 bases; junction bases outside the gene matches: 6. This CDR3 comprises 14 residues. DNA of the CDR3: TGTGCCAGCTTATCGACAGGGGGCAAAGAGACCCAGTACTTC. Its translation: CASLSTGGKETQYF.